This T cell receptor (beta chain) emerged from a study of regulatory T cells in long-lasting Graves disease (dated by TCRdb to about 2021). About the investigation overall: Newly diagnosed Graves' disease patients had taken antithyroid drugs for less than 3 months. A total of about 35 samples underwent TCR sequencing, from roughly 13 patients with persistent Graves' disease and some 20 patients with newly diagnosed Graves' disease. The study took place in China and was registered as a clinical trial. This study used TCR sequencing and RNA sequencing of peripheral blood to compare persistent Graves' disease patients against newly diagnosed Graves' disease patients.

This clonotype appeared many times. The antigen this receptor binds is unknown. Nothing much larger sits one base from this clone, and base qualities are not available. In the paper's terms, the time point label means: newly diagnosed GD, antithyroid drugs for less than 3 months. For both TCR sequencing and RNA sequencing, RNA was extracted from PBMCs in TRIzol. The diagnosis of Graves' disease followed American Thyroid Association guidelines. Recruitment of patients was carried out at an endocrinology department in Xi'an, China. Each patient gave approximately 9 milliliters of peripheral blood, collected in an EDTA anticoagulant tube. Ficoll Paque Plus density gradient separation was used to isolate PBMCs, and no further T cell sorting was performed. An Agilent 2100 Bioanalyzer and agarose gel were used to assess RNA quality, and a NanoDrop 2000 was used to measure RNA concentration. The library was generated by multiplex PCR. Sequenced on an Illumina HiSeq 4000. iRepertoire HTBI primers and Arm-PCR amplification of CDR3 regions were used to construct TCR beta libraries. Before sequencing, the PCR products underwent gel purification. Concerning the study's data processing: Gene usage analysis of CDR3 amino acid clonotypes used the 60 to 75 TRBV and 12 to 15 TRBJ segments found across samples. COPE and FqMerger were used to merge filtered high-quality paired reads into contigs. BLAST was used to align contigs to IMGT TRBV, TRBD and TRBJ reference genes, with CDR3 defined following IMGT. Highly expanded clones were defined as clonotypes with a frequency above 0.1%. Shannon entropy served as the measure of repertoire diversity, while the Gini coefficient captured V-J evenness. A clonotype found in more than one individual was treated as public. TCRdb ran its own pipeline on the public reads, namely fastp trimming at Q25 and MiXCR clone calling, and kept in-frame beta chains. Rows with one shared CDR3 protein collapse into an entry with the most common genes and DNA. It is TCRdb's table, rather than the study itself, that gives the V and J calls and clone size. Present in this sample are some 460,000 distinct CDR3 sequences, about a sixth of which were seen just once. The ten biggest clones cover 9% to 15% of the sample.

General conclusions and limits of the study: Only peripheral blood was studied, because thyroid tissue, the primary lesion, was inaccessible. Preferential use of TRBV28, TRBJ1-2 and TRBJ2-5 was observed in persistent disease, whereas TRBV20-1 and TRBJ2-1 were favored in newly diagnosed disease. Only the TCR beta chain was sequenced and analyzed. Compared with newly diagnosed patients, patients with persistent Graves' disease had lower TCR Shannon entropy and fewer highly expanded clones, which suggests clonal expansion. The small sample size was acknowledged by the authors as a limitation that may reduce accuracy. More public clonotypes were shared among persistent patients (around 3,000) than among newly diagnosed patients (approximately 1,000).

The V and J ends are trimmed by 0 bases and 1 base, leaving 6 bases between them. According to the germline V gene, CDR1 reads SGHRS and CDR2 reads YFSETQ. The CDR3 starts with the cysteine, ends with the phenylalanine, and has 14 residues. Only CDR3 DNA remains: 42 bases, in frame from the first base. These data were also reused for a study on T cells in Graves' hyperthyroidism and ophthalmopathy. From that second study: Stable Graves' hyperthyroidism was defined as the absence of progression to ophthalmopathy over 18 months of follow-up. Hyperthyroidism patients were aged 18 to 65 years and newly diagnosed, with disease duration of less than 2 months. Exclusion was applied to patients with uncontrolled infections, other autoimmune diseases, pregnancy or lactation. Clinical symptoms, serum thyroxine and TRAb, thyroid ultrasound, and orbital computed tomography formed the basis for the diagnoses. The first round of RT-PCR for the TCR CDR3 was performed with the HTBI primer set and the Qiagen OneStep RT-PCR kit. Most expanded thyroid clonotypes (frequency above 0.001) were also found in blood, which suggests that blood repertoires may mirror thyroid immune responses. In cross-validation, a model built on a 13 V-J signature told ophthalmopathy apart from stable hyperthyroidism with about 90% sensitivity and roughly 81% specificity, and in testing the same model reached 80%/75%. During validation, the model predicted progression to ophthalmopathy a median of roughly 7.1 months ahead of onset, with around 70% sensitivity and more than 72% specificity. To identify TCR V-J signatures that set the groups apart, the researchers used a discovery cohort of 100 patients, made up of some 41 with Graves' ophthalmopathy and 57 with stable Graves' hyperthyroidism. Prospective prediction of ophthalmopathy was tested in an independent validation cohort consisting of fewer than 20 hyperthyroidism patients and more than 15 patients who later progressed to ophthalmopathy. The 95 to 100 discovery patients were randomly divided into training and test sets at a 7:3 ratio. Thyroid tissue and blood T-cell repertoires from more than 5 Graves' hyperthyroidism patients were also compared in the study. After sampling, hyperthyroidism patients received methimazole starting at 30 mg daily, and ophthalmopathy patients received high-dose intravenous methylprednisolone. Libraries were constructed in a second round of multiplex PCR, after which size selection and purification were performed. Paired-end sequencing of the libraries was performed with 100 bp reads on an Illumina HiSeq2000. SOAPnuke was used to process the raw data, removing reads that contained adapters or uncalled bases, had a mean Phred below 15, or lacked an exact match to the constant primer or identifier. COPE v1.2.5 was used to merge the high-quality paired reads, and each unique nucleotide sequence was defined as a clonotype. MiTCR v1.1 was used to align the clonotypes against IMGT TRBV, TRBD and TRBJ reference segments. Only V-J combinations with frequency above 0.0001, covering 99% to 99.2% of repertoires, were analysed. The TCS score was defined as the ratio of F50 (clonal expansion) to E x V (chaos), calculated using BLOSUM62-based TCRdist between CDR3 peptides within each V-J. Welch's t-statistics and random forest reduced some 510 V-J features to 10 to 15, which were used in a naive Bayes classifier (R e1071). Sample size was not statistically predetermined, and blinding of investigators to group allocation was not performed. According to the paper, TCR Vbeta CDR3 sequencing was carried out on 120 to 150 peripheral blood samples, which came from fewer than 50 ophthalmopathy, approximately 72 hyperthyroidism and some 17 progressor patients.

This clonotype originated in a man between 35 and 55 years old with Graves disease. Donor details come from another sample of the same person, matched by shared clones. The rearrangement combines TRBV5-1 with TRBJ2-3, with no confident D gene call. The material sequenced was peripheral blood mononuclear cells (PBMCs), taken at new diagnosis, from a patient treated with antithyroid drugs. The CDR3 reads CASSLAVGTDTQYF. DNA sequence: TGCGCCAGCAGCTTGGCCGTGGGCACAGATACGCAGTATTTT.